The 7 T cell receptor beta chains in this list originate from one sample, sequenced in a study of early T cells in non-severe SARS-CoV-2 infection. TCRdb independently ran MiXCR on the 5' RACE reads; one entry per CDR3 protein. The sample gives tens of thousands of distinct CDR3 sequences, approximately 11% of which show up once; 2.9% is in the top ten. Specimen: whole blood, collected at baseline. The receptors here all came from an adult who was a healthcare worker with PCR-confirmed SARS-CoV-2 infection or an uninfected control (not recorded which).

The CDR3 is CAPRPQPQHF. In DNA form, the CDR3 reads TGTGCCCCCCGACCTCAGCCCCAGCATTTT. The chain carries TRBV6-2 or TRBV6-3 and TRBJ1-5; D unclear. Trimming stripped 11 bases from V and 6 bases from J, with 8 bases between. The CDR3 covers 10 residues. Looked up from germline, CDR1 is MNHEY and CDR2 is SVGEGT.

The sample holds many counts of this clonotype. Here the CDR3 DNA reads TGTGCCAGCACCGAAGGGGTGGCAGGATGGGACGGAGCTTTCTTT. Translating it yields CASTEGVAGWDGAFF. The chain employs TRBV6-2 or TRBV6-3 and TRBJ1-1; possible D gene TRBD1, 5 bases. There are 15 residues in the CDR3. Germline values: CDR1 MNHEY, CDR2 SVGEGT. Deletions cut 7 bases from V and 10 bases from J, with 25 bases between.

The V call is TRBV5-1, the J call TRBJ1-1; 8 bases map to TRBD1. J gave up 3 bases and V 1 base, and 5 bases lay outside the gene matches. Germline V CDR1 and CDR2: SGHRS, YFSETQ. The CDR3 is 15 amino acids. This CDR3 reads CASSLYSGGYTEAFF. In DNA form, the CDR3 reads TGCGCCAGCAGCTTGTACTCAGGGGGCTACACTGAAGCTTTCTTT. The full variable domain, its missing parts supplied by reference TRBV5-1 and TRBJ1-1, is KAGVTQTPRYLIKTRGQQVTLSCSPISGHRSVSWYQQTPGQGLQFLFEYFSETQRNKGNFPGRFSGRQFSNSRSEMNVSTLELGDSALYLCASSLYSGGYTEAFFGQGTRLTVV.

This clonotype was observed at least ten times. The chain combines TRBV30 with TRBJ1-1, with TRBD1 identical over 9 bases. V lost 3 bases, J lost 4 bases, and 6 bases stayed unmatched. CDR3 length: 14 residues. Germline V gene data show CDR1 as GTSNPN and CDR2 as SVGIG (reference sequence). The CDR3 sequence: CAWRGTGIGTEAFF. The CDR3 DNA reads as TGTGCCTGGAGGGGGACAGGGATTGGCACTGAAGCTTTCTTT.

The chain has TRBV27 and TRBJ1-1, with TRBD1 as a possible D gene (5 bases). Between the trimmed V and J ends, which lost 5 bases and 4 bases, there was a span of 11 bases. This CDR3 spans 13 amino acids. Germline V gene data show CDR1 as MNHEY and CDR2 as SMNVEV (reference sequence). The chain's CDR3 is CASSRGGGTEAFF. The DNA of the CDR3 is TGTGCCAGCAGTAGGGGCGGGGGCACTGAAGCTTTCTTT.

This clonotype was observed a few times. The rearrangement uses TRBV11-2 and TRBJ2-7; 12 bases agree with TRBD2. V lost 4 bases and J lost 2; bases outside the gene matches: 6. The CDR3 sequence is 16 residues long. CDR1 is SGHAT and CDR2 is FQNNGV in the germline V gene. The CDR3 sequence: CASSSTGLAGTYEQYF. For the CDR3, the DNA is TGTGCCAGCAGCTCCACCGGACTAGCGGGGACCTACGAGCAGTACTTC.

With respect to this clonotype: At one end, the junction sequence differs from germline, possibly due to a read error. The chain carries TRBV5-1 and TRBJ2-7; D tentatively fits TRBD1 or TRBD2 (6 bases each). This CDR3 spans 15 amino acids. The V gene's germline CDR1 is SGHRS and CDR2 YFSETQ. CDR3 in amino acids: CASSLETGRSSEQYF. Here the CDR3 DNA reads TGCGCCAGCAGCTTGGAAACAGGGAGGTCCTCCGAGCAGTACTTC.